A selection of T cell receptor beta chains follows, all from one sample in a study of blood T cells in healthy people across ages. TCRdb itself ran the 5' RACE reads through MiXCR, one entry per CDR3 protein. The table shows about 1,400,000 distinct CDR3 sequences, with 42% occurring only once. The specimen was blood. The receptors originated from a woman under 30 in good health. The CDR3 runs from the conserved cysteine through the conserved F or W. The D gene is left open where the match is weak. Rows give clone size only sometimes, using once, few, many, or a class for an expanded clone.

CDR3 | DNA | length | V | D | size | J
CASSLRKSQVPIAQETQFF | TGTGCCAGCAGTTTAAGGAAGTCCCAAGTCCCAATAGCCCAAGAGACCCAGTTCTTC | 19 | TRBV28 | . | . | TRBJ2-1
CASQAGRTGFWNEQFF | TGTGCCAGCCAGGCCGGAAGGACAGGGTTTTGGAATGAGCAGTTCTTC | 16 | TRBV6-1 | TRBD1 | once | TRBJ2-1
CASSIRPGVDTQYF | TGTGCCAGCAGCATCCGACCCGGGGTGGATACGCAGTATTTT | 14 | TRBV11-2 | . | . | TRBJ2-3
CASSPLAGAASYNEQFF | TGTGCCAGCAGCCCACTAGCGGGCGCTGCCTCCTACAATGAGCAGTTCTTC | 17 | TRBV4-2 | TRBD2 | . | TRBJ2-1
CASSWPLNSNTGELFF | TGTGCCAGCAGCTGGCCCCTAAATAGTAACACCGGGGAGCTGTTTTTT | 16 | TRBV5-5 | . | . | TRBJ2-2
CASSFAGRGYGYTF | TGTGCCAGCAGTTTCGCGGGGCGCGGCTATGGCTACACCTTC | 14 | TRBV12-3/TRBV12-4 | . | few | TRBJ1-2
CASSTGGVTYGYTF | TGTGCCAGCAGCACTGGGGGAGTAACTTATGGCTACACCTTC | 14 | TRBV21-1 | . | few | TRBJ1-2
CASSESSRGTRNTEAFF | TGCGCCAGCAGTGAGTCCTCCCGGGGGACGCGGAACACTGAAGCTTTCTTT | 17 | TRBV10-2 | . | . | TRBJ1-1
CASLNQMGGNSPLHF | TGTGCCAGCCTTAACCAAATGGGAGGAAATTCACCCCTCCACTTT | 15 | TRBV6-6 | . | . | TRBJ1-6
CASSEIAGGREQFF | TGTGCCAGCAGCGAGATAGCGGGAGGGCGAGAGCAGTTCTTC | 14 | TRBV5-6 | TRBD2 | . | TRBJ2-1
CASSLAGSTGEQYF | TGTGCCAGCAGTCTAGCGGGATCCACGGGGGAGCAGTACTTC | 14 | TRBV27 | TRBD2 | . | TRBJ2-7
CSARGTGKQETQYF | TGCAGTGCTAGAGGGACAGGGAAGCAAGAGACCCAGTACTTC | 14 | TRBV20-1 | TRBD1 | few | TRBJ2-5
CSATPLAGTGELFF | TGCAGCGCAACCCCCTTAGCGGGGACCGGGGAGCTGTTTTTT | 14 | TRBV29-1 | TRBD2 | few | TRBJ2-2
CASSQQGSIEAFF | TGCGCCAGCAGCCAGCAGGGCTCGATTGAAGCTTTCTTT | 13 | TRBV4-1 | . | . | TRBJ1-1
CASTQGTGFQPQHF | TGTGCCAGCACCCAGGGGACAGGTTTCCAGCCCCAGCATTTT | 14 | TRBV6-1 | TRBD1 | few | TRBJ1-5
CASSEGQINYGYTF | TGTGCCAGCAGTGAGGGACAGATTAACTATGGCTACACCTTC | 14 | TRBV12-3/TRBV12-4 | TRBD1 | few | TRBJ1-2
CASSYVIWASNTEAFF | TGTGCCAGCAGTTACGTTATTTGGGCGTCGAACACTGAAGCTTTCTTT | 16 | TRBV6-5 | . | once | TRBJ1-1
CASSLVAGEVNEQYF | TGCGCCAGCAGCTTGGTTGCGGGAGAGGTCAATGAGCAGTACTTC | 15 | TRBV5-1 | TRBD2 | . | TRBJ2-7
CASSVASGSGSVYEQYF | TGTGCCAGCAGCGTAGCGTCAGGTAGCGGGAGTGTCTACGAGCAGTACTTC | 17 | TRBV28 | TRBD2 | . | TRBJ2-7
CASSQERTGKANYGYTF | TGTGCCAGCAGCCAAGAGAGGACAGGAAAAGCTAACTATGGCTACACCTTC | 17 | TRBV3-1 | TRBD1 | few | TRBJ1-2
CASSQDVTATLSSYEQYF | TGCGCCAGCAGCCAAGATGTGACAGCAACCTTAAGCTCCTACGAGCAGTACTTC | 18 | TRBV4-1 | . | . | TRBJ2-7
CASSGNRGDEQFF | TGTGCCAGCAGTGGCAACAGGGGGGATGAGCAGTTCTTC | 13 | TRBV2 | TRBD1 | . | TRBJ2-1
CASRRGLAGTYSYEQYF | TGTGCCAGCAGAAGAGGACTAGCGGGGACCTACTCCTACGAGCAGTACTTC | 17 | TRBV6-1 | TRBD2 | . | TRBJ2-7
CSAREGGQGDEAFF | TGCAGTGCTAGAGAGGGGGGACAGGGGGATGAAGCTTTCTTT | 14 | TRBV20-1 | TRBD1 | . | TRBJ1-1
CASSEAAPGLAAKVAKNIQYF | TGTGCCAGCAGTGAAGCCGCCCCGGGACTAGCGGCCAAAGTAGCCAAAAACATTCAGTACTTC | 21 | TRBV2 | TRBD2 | few | TRBJ2-4
CASSLEVGYEQYF | TGTGCCAGCAGTTTAGAGGTGGGTTACGAGCAGTACTTC | 13 | TRBV5-1 | . | many | TRBJ2-7
CASSLVRLAGGTDTQYF | TGTGCCAGTAGTCTCGTCAGACTAGCGGGAGGCACAGATACGCAGTATTTT | 17 | TRBV19 | TRBD2 | . | TRBJ2-3